One sample yielded the 30 T cell receptor beta chains listed below, sequenced in a study of T cells in Graves' hyperthyroidism and ophthalmopathy. The TCR beta CDR3 regions underwent amplification using RNA transcripts as the source. An initial round of RT-PCR targeting the TCR CDR3 relied on the HTBI primer set. Each CDR3 protein gets one entry after TCRdb re-called the multiplex PCR reads with MiXCR. Seen here are a few hundred thousand distinct CDR3 sequences, approximately 17% observed once, and the top ten hold approximately 60%. Sequencing was carried out using blood. Receptors originate from a woman between 55 and 75 years old with Graves' ophthalmopathy.

Remarks on this clonotype: The CDR3 does not end in the conserved phenylalanine or tryptophan, so this is likely a read error. The rearrangement links TRBV12-3 or TRBV12-4 to TRBJ1-6, with a possible D match to TRBD1 (6 bases). The CDR3 sequence is 13 residues long. V was clipped by 6 bases and J by 3 bases, with 6 bases between them. CDR3 in amino acids: CASRDSYNSPLHL. The CDR3, as DNA: TGTGCCAGCAGGGACAGCTATAATTCACCCCTCCACCTT.

This clonotype turned up a few times. The chain recombines TRBV4-3 with TRBJ1-2; D gene unclear. CDR1 and CDR2 from the germline V gene are LGHNA and YSLEER. The CDR3 loop spans 13 amino acids. Trimming pared 0 bases from V and 4 bases from J, leaving 6 bases between. The CDR3, as DNA: TGCGCCAGCAGCCAAGATCCCCTCTATGGCTACACCTTC. It codes for CASSQDPLYGYTF.

This clonotype occurred many times. The J gene is TRBJ1-2, the V gene TRBV19; TRBD1 agrees at 10 bases. After removal of 3 bases from V and 6 bases from J, the junction contained 4 bases not matched to a gene. Germline CDR1 is LNHDA and CDR2 is SQIVND (reference sequence). The CDR3 has 14 residues. CDR3 in DNA: TGTGCCAGTAGTATCGACAGGGGGCAGGATGGCTACACCTTC. Translated: CASSIDRGQDGYTF. Using reference TRBV19 and TRBJ1-2 for the parts outside the CDR3, the full variable domain is DGGITQSPKYLFRKEGQNVTLSCEQNLNHDAMYWYRQDPGQGLRLIYYSQIVNDFQKGDIAEGYSVSREKKESFPLTVTSAQKNPTAFYLCASSIDRGQDGYTFGSGTRLTVV.

The genes are TRBV5-1 and TRBJ2-3; no definite D call. Germline lookup yields CDR1 SGHRS and CDR2 YFSETQ. The V end was cut by 5 bases, the J end by 5 bases, with 9 bases between. The CDR3 totals 12 residues. The CDR3, as DNA: TGCGCCAGCAGTCACAGCCAAGATACGCAGTATTTT. It is translated as CASSHSQDTQYF.

This clonotype occurred many times. The CDR3 nucleotides read TGTGCCAGCTCACACGACCTCGGGACAGGGCACTACGAGCAGTACTTC. Amino acids: CASSHDLGTGHYEQYF. This chain links TRBV18 with TRBJ2-7; TRBD1 matches at 9 bases. This CDR3 has 16 amino acids. J was trimmed by 3 bases and V by 4 bases; bases with no gene match: 10. In germline, CDR1 is KGHSH, CDR2 LQKENI. The complete variable domain, with remaining parts taken from reference TRBV18 and TRBJ2-7, reads NAGVMQNPRHLVRRRGQEARLRCSPMKGHSHVYWYRQLPEEGLKFMVYLQKENIIDESGMPKERFSAEFPKEGPSILRIQQVVRGDSAAYFCASSHDLGTGHYEQYFGPGTRLTVT.

V gene TRBV15 combines with J gene TRBJ2-3; 9 bases are a match to TRBD1. Germline CDR1 is LNHNV and CDR2 is YYDKDF (reference sequence). The CDR3 totals 16 residues. Unmatched junction bases numbered 3, after V lost 1 base and J lost 1 base. The chain's CDR3 is CATSRGRDRGTDTQYF. DNA of the CDR3: TGTGCCACCAGCAGAGGACGGGACAGGGGCACAGATACGCAGTATTTT. The full variable domain, its missing parts supplied by reference TRBV15 and TRBJ2-3, is DAMVIQNPRYQVTQFGKPVTLSCSQTLNHNVMYWYQQKSSQAPKLLFHYYDKDFNNEADTPDNFQSRRPNTSFCFLDIRSPGLGDTAMYLCATSRGRDRGTDTQYFGPGTRLTVL.

In this sample, this clonotype turned up a few times. The chain employs TRBV7-9 and TRBJ2-1; D is perhaps TRBD2 (6 bases). The length of the CDR3 is 13 residues. The V end was cut by 5 bases, the J end by 6 bases, with 11 bases between. The germline V gene encodes CDR1 SEHNR and CDR2 FQNEAQ (reference sequence). CDR3 amino acids: CASSPGLSNEQFF. CDR3 sequence (DNA): TGTGCCAGCAGCCCGGGACTTTCCAATGAGCAGTTCTTC.

This clonotype occurred many times. The chain recombines TRBV28 with TRBJ1-1, with TRBD1 matching over 7 bases. Per the germline V gene, CDR1 is MDHEN and CDR2 is SYDVKM. V shed 7 bases and J 3 bases; nucleotides not matched to a gene: 14. This CDR3 contains 16 residues. The CDR3 sequence: CASTSQGREGYTEAFF. Written as DNA, the CDR3 is TGTGCCAGCACATCACAGGGGAGGGAAGGGTACACTGAAGCTTTCTTT.

In its sample, this clonotype was seen a few times. The chain is built from TRBV7-2 and TRBJ1-6; 7 nucleotides agree with TRBD1. Germline V gene sequence: CDR1 SGHTA, CDR2 FQGNSA. With 2 bases clipped from V and 4 bases from J, the junction kept 11 bases outside the gene matches. The CDR3 spans 18 residues. CDR3 sequence reads: CASSLFTIRDSYNSPLHF. CDR3 nucleotides: TGTGCCAGCAGCTTATTTACGATTCGGGACAGTTATAATTCACCCCTCCACTTT.

The V and J genes are TRBV5-1 and TRBJ2-5, with 8 bases matching TRBD1. This CDR3 spans 17 amino acids. The junction had 11 bases not matched to a gene; V was cut back by 1 base and J by 3 bases. Per the germline V gene, CDR1 is SGHRS and CDR2 is YFSETQ. In DNA form, the CDR3 reads TGCGCCAGCAGCTTGACCCCTAAGTTGACAGGGGAAGAGACCCAGTACTTC. Encoded protein: CASSLTPKLTGEETQYF.

This clonotype was seen many times. This chain uses TRBV18 with TRBJ1-2; D might be TRBD1 (6 bases). The CDR3 runs 17 residues. The V end lost 6 bases, the J end lost 4 bases, and 24 bases lay between the germline ends. The germline V gene has CDR1 KGHSH and CDR2 LQKENI. The CDR3 DNA sequence: TGTGCCAGCTCCCAACAGGCGGGACAAACTTATAGCTATGGCTACACCTTC. Translated: CASSQQAGQTYSYGYTF.

The sample holds a few counts of this clonotype. The chain uses TRBV6-1 and TRBJ2-1; D uncertain. Trimming shortened V by 6 bases and J by 0 bases, and 6 bases separated the two germline ends. This CDR3 comprises 13 residues. CDR1 and CDR2 from the germline V gene are MNHNS and SASEGT. The CDR3 sequence is CASSTSSYNEQFF. The CDR3 DNA reads as TGTGCCAGCAGCACAAGCTCCTACAATGAGCAGTTCTTC.

Many counts were recorded for this clonotype. J is TRBJ2-5 and V is TRBV20-1, with 9 bases lining up with TRBD2. V was pared by 6 bases and J by 5 bases, with 4 bases of the junction left unmatched. Germline CDR1 DFQATT, CDR2 SNEGSKA (reference sequence). This CDR3 region has 12 residues. CDR3 bases: TGCAGTGCCGGACTAGCGTCCGAGACCCAGTACTTC. Protein: CSAGLASETQYF.

This clonotype has a count of ten or more. V and J are TRBV6-2 or TRBV6-3 and TRBJ2-5, with D perhaps matching TRBD1 (6 bases). Trimming shortened V by 5 bases and J by 2 bases, and 12 bases separated the two germline ends. Germline V CDR1 and CDR2: MNHEY, SVGEGT. The CDR3 consists of 14 residues. As DNA, the CDR3 is TGTGCCAGCAGTGCCGAGGGGGATCAAGAGACCCAGTACTTC. Its protein is CASSAEGDQETQYF.

The sample holds many counts of this clonotype. The chain links TRBV3-1 to TRBJ1-2; D may be TRBD1 (6 bases). Germline V gene data show CDR1 as LGHDT and CDR2 as YNNKEL (reference sequence). The CDR3 has 15 amino acids. V lost 5 bases and J lost 5, with 18 bases in between. The CDR3, as DNA: TGTGCCAGCAGCGCCCGCCCGGGACAAAATTATGGCTACACCTTC. Residues: CASSARPGQNYGYTF.

This chain joins TRBV12-3 or TRBV12-4 and TRBJ1-1; 7 positions agree with TRBD1. The CDR3 loop spans 15 amino acids. J gave up 0 bases and V 3 bases, and 4 bases lay outside the gene matches. CDR3 sequence reads: CASSLGDRLNTEAFF. The CDR3 coding sequence is TGTGCCAGCAGTTTGGGGGACAGACTGAACACTGAAGCTTTCTTT.

J is TRBJ1-5 and V is TRBV7-2; a possible D gene is TRBD1 (6 bases). V gave up 6 bases and J gave up 0 bases, with 18 bases separating them. The V gene's germline CDR1 is SGHTA and CDR2 FQGNSA. The CDR3 contains 17 residues. Here the CDR3 reads CASSSIGTPYSNQPQHF. In DNA, the CDR3 is TGTGCCAGCAGTTCCATCGGGACACCTTATAGCAATCAGCCCCAGCATTTT. Drawing the rest from reference TRBV7-2 and TRBJ1-5, the complete variable domain is GAGVSQSPSNKVTEKGKDVELRCDPISGHTALYWYRQSLGQGLEFLIYFQGNSAPDKSGLPSDRFSAERTGGSVSTLTIQRTQQEDSAVYLCASSSIGTPYSNQPQHFGDGTRLSIL.

This clonotype has ten or more counts. The V call is TRBV2, the J call TRBJ2-7; D is perhaps TRBD1 (6 bases). The CDR3 is 14 amino acids. CDR1 and CDR2 from the germline V gene are SNHLY and FYNNEI. Trimming stripped 5 bases from V and 2 bases from J, with 13 bases between. CDR3 DNA: TGTGCCAGCAGTCAACTACAGGGTACCTACGAGCAGTACTTC. As protein: CASSQLQGTYEQYF.

The chain joins TRBV7-2 to TRBJ1-2; 7 bases are a match to TRBD1. CDR3 length equals 15 residues. V was pared by 8 bases and J by 2 bases, with 11 bases of the junction left unmatched. Germline V lookup: CDR1 SGHTA, CDR2 FQGNSA. CDR3 protein: CASGQPGTENYGYTF. CDR3 DNA sequence: TGTGCCAGCGGCCAACCCGGGACAGAAAACTATGGCTACACCTTC.

Here the CDR3 DNA reads TGTGCCAGCAGCCAGGACAGGGGGTATTCTTCACCCCTCCACTTT. Amino acid sequence: CASSQDRGYSSPLHF. This chain links TRBV9 with TRBJ1-6; 10 nucleotides align to TRBD1. The junction had 7 bases not matched to a gene; V was cut back by 4 bases and J by 9 bases. Germline V gene data show CDR1 as SGDLS and CDR2 as YYNGEE. The CDR3 runs 15 residues. Looking up the rest from reference TRBV9 and TRBJ1-6 gives the full variable domain: DSGVTQTPKHLITATGQRVTLRCSPRSGDLSVYWYQQSLDQGLQFLIQYYNGEERAKGNILERFSAQQFPDLHSELNLSSLELGDSALYFCASSQDRGYSSPLHFGNGTRLTVT.

V gene TRBV4-1 combines with J gene TRBJ2-1, with D possibly TRBD1 on 5 matching bases. Germline V gene sequence: CDR1 MGHRA, CDR2 YSYEKL. Trimming left V 6 bases short and J 7 bases short, with 16 bases between. CDR3 length: 14 amino acids. CDR3 DNA sequence: TGCGCCAGCAGTCGATTTAGACAGAGAAATGAGCAGTTCTTC. It yields the protein CASSRFRQRNEQFF.

In this sample, this clonotype turned up many times. This rearrangement joins TRBV7-9 to TRBJ2-3; D call uncertain. This CDR3 spans 15 amino acids. Trimming pared 2 bases from V and 5 bases from J, leaving 14 bases between. CDR1 and CDR2 (germline): SEHNR, FQNEAQ (reference sequence). Written as DNA, the CDR3 is TGTGCCAGCAGCTTATTGGGTCTCCCCGGAGATACGCAGTATTTT. Translation gives CASSLLGLPGDTQYF.

This clonotype was observed many times. This sequence joins TRBV28 and TRBJ1-1; perhaps TRBD1 as D (6 bases). Germline loops: CDR1 MDHEN, CDR2 SYDVKM. Trimming cost V 5 bases and J 10 bases, with 14 bases left between them. This CDR3 has 12 amino acids. The CDR3 DNA reads as TGTGCCAGCAGTCTTGGGTCCAGGGGAGCTTTCTTT. Its protein is CASSLGSRGAFF.

This clonotype was seen repeatedly, ten times or more. The J gene is TRBJ2-7, the V gene TRBV20-1; 10 nucleotides agree with TRBD2. The germline V gene has CDR1 DFQATT and CDR2 SNEGSKA (reference sequence). This CDR3 spans 13 amino acids. CDR3: CSTEREGRYEQYF. The CDR3 region has the DNA TGCAGCACCGAGCGGGAGGGCCGGTACGAGCAGTACTTC.

The CDR3 region has the DNA TGTGCCAGCAGCGTAGGGGGACAGGGGCCCGAGCAGTACTTC. Protein: CASSVGGQGPEQYF. The rearrangement joins TRBV9 to TRBJ2-7; 10 nucleotides align to TRBD1. Unmatched junction bases numbered 3, after V lost 0 bases and J lost 6 bases. The CDR3 length is 14 residues. From germline, CDR1 is SGDLS and CDR2 YYNGEE.

This clonotype was recorded many times. The J gene is TRBJ2-1, the V gene TRBV10-3; D not resolved. The CDR3 extends over 14 amino acids. Germline CDR1 reads ENHRY; CDR2 reads SYGVKD. Trimming took 2 bases from V and 6 from J, leaving 11 bases between them. As DNA, the CDR3 is TGTGCCATCAGTGAGCCGGGCCAGTCCAATGAGCAGTTCTTC. Its translation is CAISEPGQSNEQFF.

This clonotype has a count of ten or more. This chain uses TRBV28 with TRBJ2-1, with 11 bases identical to TRBD2. Germline assignment: CDR1 MDHEN and CDR2 SYDVKM. J lost 10 bases, V lost 0 bases, and 8 bases had no gene match. This CDR3 comprises 16 residues. This chain's CDR3 is CASSLWVLAGGEEQFF. CDR3 coding DNA: TGTGCCAGCAGTTTATGGGTGCTAGCGGGAGGAGAGGAGCAGTTCTTC.

This clonotype was seen ten or more times. The chain combines TRBV29-1 with TRBJ2-5; a weak D match, TRBD2 (5 bases). Trimming took off 3 bases at V and 6 bases at J, with 8 bases between the two ends. Germline V gene data show CDR1 as SQVTM and CDR2 as ANQGSEA. The CDR3 is 11 residues long. For the CDR3, the DNA is TGCAGCGTTGAGGGGAGCCAGACCCAGTACTTC. As protein: CSVEGSQTQYF.

This clonotype was found once. V usage is TRBV6-1 and J usage is TRBJ1-5; D unclear. The CDR3 is 18 amino acids. Per the germline V gene, CDR1 is MNHNS and CDR2 is SASEGT. The germline V and J ends were trimmed by 3 bases and 0 bases, with 18 bases remaining between them. DNA for the CDR3: TGTGCCAGCAGTGACCGCCAAGATCGGGGATATAGCAATCAGCCCCAGCATTTT. This codes for CASSDRQDRGYSNQPQHF.

This clonotype was counted ten times or more. The chain uses TRBV28 and TRBJ2-7; no clear D. Germline-derived CDR1 and CDR2 are MDHEN and SYDVKM. The CDR3 contains 14 residues. V lost 4 bases and J 2 bases, leaving 12 bases between the germline ends. The CDR3 region is CASSSINTAYEQYF. The CDR3 coding sequence is TGTGCCAGCAGTTCAATTAACACGGCCTACGAGCAGTACTTC.